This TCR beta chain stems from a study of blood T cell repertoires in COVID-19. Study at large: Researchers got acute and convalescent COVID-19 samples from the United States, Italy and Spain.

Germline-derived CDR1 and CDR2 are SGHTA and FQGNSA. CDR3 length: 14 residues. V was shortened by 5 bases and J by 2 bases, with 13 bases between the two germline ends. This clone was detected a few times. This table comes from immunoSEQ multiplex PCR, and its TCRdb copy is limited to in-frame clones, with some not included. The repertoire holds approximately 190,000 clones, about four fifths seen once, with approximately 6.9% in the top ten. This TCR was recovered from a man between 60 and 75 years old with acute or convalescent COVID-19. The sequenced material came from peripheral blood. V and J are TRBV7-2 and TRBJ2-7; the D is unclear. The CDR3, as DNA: TGTGCCAGCAGCCCTAGTGGCAGTACCTACGAGCAGTACTTC. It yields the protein CASSPSGSTYEQYF.